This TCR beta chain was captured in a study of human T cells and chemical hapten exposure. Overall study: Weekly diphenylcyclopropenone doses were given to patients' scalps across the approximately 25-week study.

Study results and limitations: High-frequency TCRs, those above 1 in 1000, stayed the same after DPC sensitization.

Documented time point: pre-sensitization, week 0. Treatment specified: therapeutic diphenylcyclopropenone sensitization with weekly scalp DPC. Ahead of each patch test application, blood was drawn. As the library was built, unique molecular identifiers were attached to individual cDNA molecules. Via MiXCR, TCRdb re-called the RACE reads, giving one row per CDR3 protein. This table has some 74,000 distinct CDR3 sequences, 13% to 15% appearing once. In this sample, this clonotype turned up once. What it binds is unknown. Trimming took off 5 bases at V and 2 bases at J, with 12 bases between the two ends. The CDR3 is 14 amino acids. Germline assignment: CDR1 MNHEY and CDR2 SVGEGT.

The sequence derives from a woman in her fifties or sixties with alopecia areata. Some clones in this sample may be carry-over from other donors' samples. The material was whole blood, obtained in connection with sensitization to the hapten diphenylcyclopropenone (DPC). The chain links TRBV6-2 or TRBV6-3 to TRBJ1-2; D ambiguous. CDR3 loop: CASSPTWRNYGYTF. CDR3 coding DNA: TGTGCCAGCAGTCCAACCTGGCGGAACTATGGCTACACCTTC.